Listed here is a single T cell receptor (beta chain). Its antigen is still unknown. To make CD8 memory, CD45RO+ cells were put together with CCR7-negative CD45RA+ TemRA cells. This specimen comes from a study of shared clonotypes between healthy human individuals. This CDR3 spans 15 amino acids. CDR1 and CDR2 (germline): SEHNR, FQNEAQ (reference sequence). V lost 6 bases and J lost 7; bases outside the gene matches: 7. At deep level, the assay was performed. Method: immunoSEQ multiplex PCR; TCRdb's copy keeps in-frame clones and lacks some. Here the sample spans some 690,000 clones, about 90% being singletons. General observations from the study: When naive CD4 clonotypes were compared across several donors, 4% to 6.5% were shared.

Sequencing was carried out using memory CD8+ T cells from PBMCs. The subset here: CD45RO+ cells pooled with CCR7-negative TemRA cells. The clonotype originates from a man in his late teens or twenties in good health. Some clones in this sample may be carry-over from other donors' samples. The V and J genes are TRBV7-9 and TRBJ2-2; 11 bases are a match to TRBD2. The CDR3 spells CASRTSGIDHGELFF. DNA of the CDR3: TGTGCCAGCAGGACTAGCGGGATAGATCACGGGGAGCTGTTTTTT. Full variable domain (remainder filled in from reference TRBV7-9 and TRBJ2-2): DTGVSQNPRHKITKRGQNVTFRCDPISEHNRLYWYRQTLGQGPEFLTYFQNEAQLEKSRLLSDRFSAERPKGSFSTLEIQRTEQGDSAMYLCASRTSGIDHGELFFGEGSRLTVL.